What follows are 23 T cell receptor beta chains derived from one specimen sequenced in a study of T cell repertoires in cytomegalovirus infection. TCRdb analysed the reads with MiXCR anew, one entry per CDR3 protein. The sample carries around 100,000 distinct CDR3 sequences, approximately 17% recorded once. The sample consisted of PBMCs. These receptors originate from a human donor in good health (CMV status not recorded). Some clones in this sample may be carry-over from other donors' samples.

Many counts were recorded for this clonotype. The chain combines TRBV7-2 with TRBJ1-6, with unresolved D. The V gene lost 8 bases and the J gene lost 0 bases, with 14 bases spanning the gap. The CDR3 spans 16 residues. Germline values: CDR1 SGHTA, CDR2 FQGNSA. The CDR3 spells CASGGKSSSYNSPLHF. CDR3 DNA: TGTGCCAGCGGCGGGAAGAGCAGCTCCTATAATTCACCCCTCCACTTT.

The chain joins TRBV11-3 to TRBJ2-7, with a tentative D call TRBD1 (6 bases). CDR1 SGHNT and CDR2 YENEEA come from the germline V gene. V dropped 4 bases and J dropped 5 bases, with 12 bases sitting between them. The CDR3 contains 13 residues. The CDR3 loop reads CASSSDRSHEQYF. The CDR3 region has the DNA TGTGCCAGCAGCTCGGACAGATCTCACGAGCAGTACTTC.

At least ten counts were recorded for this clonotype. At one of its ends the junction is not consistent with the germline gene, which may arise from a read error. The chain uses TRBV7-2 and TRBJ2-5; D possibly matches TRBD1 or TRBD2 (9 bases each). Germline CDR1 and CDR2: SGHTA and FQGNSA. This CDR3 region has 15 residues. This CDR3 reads CATSGGTGRQETQYF. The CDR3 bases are TGTGCCACCAGCGGGGGGACAGGGCGCCAAGAGACCCAGTACTTC. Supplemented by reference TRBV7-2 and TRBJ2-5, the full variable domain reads GAGVSQSPSNKVTEKGKDVELRCDPISGHTALYWYRQSLGQGLEFLIYFQGNSAPDKSGLPSDRFSAERTGGSVSTLTIQRTQQEDSAVYLCATSGGTGRQETQYFGPGTRLLVL.

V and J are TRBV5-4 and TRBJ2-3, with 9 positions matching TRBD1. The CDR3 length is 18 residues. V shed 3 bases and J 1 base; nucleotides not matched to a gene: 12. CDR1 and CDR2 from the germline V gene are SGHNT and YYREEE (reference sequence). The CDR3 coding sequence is TGTGCCAGCAGCTCCCGGGACAGGGAAGGAGGGCGCACAGATACGCAGTATTTT. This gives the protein CASSSRDREGGRTDTQYF.

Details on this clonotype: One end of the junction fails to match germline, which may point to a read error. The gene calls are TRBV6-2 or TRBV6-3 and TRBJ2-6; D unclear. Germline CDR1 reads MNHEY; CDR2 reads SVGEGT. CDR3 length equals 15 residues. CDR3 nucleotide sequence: TGTGTCAGCACGAGGACGGATTCTGGGGCCAACGTCCTGACTTTC. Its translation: CVSTRTDSGANVLTF.

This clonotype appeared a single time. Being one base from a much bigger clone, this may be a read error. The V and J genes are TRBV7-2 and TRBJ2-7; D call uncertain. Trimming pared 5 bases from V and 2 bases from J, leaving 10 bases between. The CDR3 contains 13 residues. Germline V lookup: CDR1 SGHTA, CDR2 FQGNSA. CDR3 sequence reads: CASSPRRTYEQYF. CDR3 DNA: TGTGCCAGCAGCCCCCGACGAACCTACGAGCAGTACTTC.

The CDR3 sequence is CASRSTSGINQPQHF. For the CDR3, the DNA is TGTGCCAGCAGATCAACCTCGGGGATCAATCAGCCCCAGCATTTT. The V and J genes are TRBV6-2 or TRBV6-3 and TRBJ1-5; D unclear. The CDR3 has 15 residues. Trimming took 6 bases from V and 3 from J, leaving 15 bases between them. Germline CDR1 is MNHEY and CDR2 is SVGEGT.

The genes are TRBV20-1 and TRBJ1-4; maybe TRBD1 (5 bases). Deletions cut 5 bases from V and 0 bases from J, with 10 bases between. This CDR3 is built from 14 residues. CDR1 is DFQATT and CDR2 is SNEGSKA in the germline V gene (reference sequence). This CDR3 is CSARKQATNEKLFF. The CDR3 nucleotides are TGCAGTGCTCGAAAACAGGCAACTAATGAAAAACTGTTTTTT.

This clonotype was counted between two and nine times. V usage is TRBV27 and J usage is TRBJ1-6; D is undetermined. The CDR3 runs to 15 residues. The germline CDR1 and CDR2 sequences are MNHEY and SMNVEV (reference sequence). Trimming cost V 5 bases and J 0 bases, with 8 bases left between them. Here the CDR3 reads CASSELGSYNSPLHF. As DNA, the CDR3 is TGTGCCAGCAGTGAGCTCGGCTCCTATAATTCACCCCTCCACTTT.

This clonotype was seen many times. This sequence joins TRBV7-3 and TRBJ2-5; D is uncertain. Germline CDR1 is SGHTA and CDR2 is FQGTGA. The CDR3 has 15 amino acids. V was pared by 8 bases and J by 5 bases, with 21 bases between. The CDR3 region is CASYRWNLSLETQYF. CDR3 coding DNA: TGTGCCAGCTACCGTTGGAACCTTAGTCTGGAGACCCAGTACTTC.

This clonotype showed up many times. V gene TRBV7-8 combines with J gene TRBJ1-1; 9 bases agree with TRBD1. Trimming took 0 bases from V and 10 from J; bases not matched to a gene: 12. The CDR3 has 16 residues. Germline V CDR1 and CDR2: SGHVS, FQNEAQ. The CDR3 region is CASSLALPGQGLGAFF. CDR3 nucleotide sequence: TGTGCCAGCAGCTTAGCGCTCCCGGGACAGGGCCTGGGAGCTTTCTTT.

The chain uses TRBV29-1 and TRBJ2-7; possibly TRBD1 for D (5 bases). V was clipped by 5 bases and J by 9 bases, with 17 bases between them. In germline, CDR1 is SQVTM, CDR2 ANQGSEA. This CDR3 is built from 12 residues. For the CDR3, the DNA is TGCAGCGTTCGAGAGGACAACTTTTGGCAGTACTTC. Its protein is CSVREDNFWQYF.

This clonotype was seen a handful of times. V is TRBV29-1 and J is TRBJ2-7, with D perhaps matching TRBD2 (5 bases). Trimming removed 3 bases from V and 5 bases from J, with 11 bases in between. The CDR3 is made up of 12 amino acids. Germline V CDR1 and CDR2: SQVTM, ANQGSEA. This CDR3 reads CSVDVTGDEQYF. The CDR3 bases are TGCAGCGTTGACGTCACCGGGGACGAGCAGTACTTC.

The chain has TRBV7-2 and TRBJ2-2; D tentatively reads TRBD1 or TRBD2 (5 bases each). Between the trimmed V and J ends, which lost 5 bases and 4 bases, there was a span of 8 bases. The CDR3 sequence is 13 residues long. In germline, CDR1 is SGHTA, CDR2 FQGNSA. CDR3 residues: CASSPGTTGELFF. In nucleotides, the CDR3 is TGTGCCAGCAGCCCGGGGACCACCGGGGAGCTGTTTTTT.

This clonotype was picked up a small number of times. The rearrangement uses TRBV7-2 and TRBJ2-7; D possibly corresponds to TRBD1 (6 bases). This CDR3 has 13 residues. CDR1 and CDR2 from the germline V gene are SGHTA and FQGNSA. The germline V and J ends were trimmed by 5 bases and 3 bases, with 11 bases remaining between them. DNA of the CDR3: TGTGCCAGCAGCGGGGACACACGCTACGAGCAGTACTTC. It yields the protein CASSGDTRYEQYF.

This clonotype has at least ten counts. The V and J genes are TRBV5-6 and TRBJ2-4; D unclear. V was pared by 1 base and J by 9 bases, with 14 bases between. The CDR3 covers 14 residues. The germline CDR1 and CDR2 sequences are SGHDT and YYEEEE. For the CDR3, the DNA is TGTGCCAGCAGCTTGAGAGGACGTTGGGGCATTCAGTACTTC. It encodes CASSLRGRWGIQYF.

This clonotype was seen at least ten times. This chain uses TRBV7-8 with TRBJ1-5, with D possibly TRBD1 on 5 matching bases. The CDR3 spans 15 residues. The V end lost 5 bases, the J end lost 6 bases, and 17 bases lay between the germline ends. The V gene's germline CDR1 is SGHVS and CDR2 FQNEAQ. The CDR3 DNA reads TGTGCCAGCAGCCGCTTACGGGGCATCGGTCAGCCCCAGCATTTT. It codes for CASSRLRGIGQPQHF.

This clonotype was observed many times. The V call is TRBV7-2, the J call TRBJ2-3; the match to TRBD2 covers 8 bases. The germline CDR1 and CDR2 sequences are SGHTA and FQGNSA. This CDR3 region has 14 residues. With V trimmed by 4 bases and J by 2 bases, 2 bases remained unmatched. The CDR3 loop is CASSYSGDTDTQYF. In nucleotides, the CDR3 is TGTGCCAGCAGCTATAGCGGGGACACAGATACGCAGTATTTT.

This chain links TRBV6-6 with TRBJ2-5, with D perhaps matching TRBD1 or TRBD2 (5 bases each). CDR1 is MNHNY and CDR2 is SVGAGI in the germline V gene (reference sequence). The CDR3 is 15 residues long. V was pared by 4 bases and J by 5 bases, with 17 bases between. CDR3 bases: TGTGCCAGCAGTTTTCCAGGGTTTGGGGAGGAGACCCAGTACTTC. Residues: CASSFPGFGEETQYF.

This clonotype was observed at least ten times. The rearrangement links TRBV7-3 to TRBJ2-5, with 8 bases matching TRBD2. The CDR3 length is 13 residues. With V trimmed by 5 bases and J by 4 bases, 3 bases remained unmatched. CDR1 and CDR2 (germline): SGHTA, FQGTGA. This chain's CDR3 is CASSPSGGETQYF. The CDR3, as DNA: TGTGCCAGCAGCCCGAGCGGGGGAGAGACCCAGTACTTC.

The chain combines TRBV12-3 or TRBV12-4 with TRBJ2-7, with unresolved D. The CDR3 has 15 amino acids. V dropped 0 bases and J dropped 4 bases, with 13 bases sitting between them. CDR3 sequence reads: CASSLAGSASYEQYF. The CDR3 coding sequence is TGTGCCAGCAGTTTAGCCGGCAGTGCGAGTTACGAGCAGTACTTC.

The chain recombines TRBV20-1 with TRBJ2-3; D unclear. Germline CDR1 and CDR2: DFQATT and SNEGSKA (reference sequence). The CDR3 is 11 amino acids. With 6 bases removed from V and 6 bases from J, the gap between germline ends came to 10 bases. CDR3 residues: CSARPGDTQYF. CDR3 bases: TGCAGTGCCCGTCCCGGGGATACGCAGTATTTT.

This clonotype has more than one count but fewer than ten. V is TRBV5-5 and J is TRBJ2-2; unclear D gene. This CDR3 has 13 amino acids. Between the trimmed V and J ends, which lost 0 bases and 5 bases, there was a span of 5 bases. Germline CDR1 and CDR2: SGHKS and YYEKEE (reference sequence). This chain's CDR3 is CASSLGGTGELFF. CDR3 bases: TGTGCCAGCAGCTTGGGGGGAACCGGGGAGCTGTTTTTT.